Below, 20 T cell receptor beta chains from the same sample are listed, as sequenced in a study of cytomegalovirus exposure and HLA in healthy donors. Primers included in the PCR were 60 Vbeta and 13 Jbeta primers. Some clones are missing from TCRdb's copy, which holds only in-frame ones; the method was immunoSEQ multiplex PCR. The sample has around 300,000 clones, around 90% seen once. Sequencing input: PBMCs. Every receptor here comes from a woman under 30 in good health and CMV-seronegative.

The chain uses TRBV9 and TRBJ1-2; 7 bases match TRBD1. Unmatched junction bases numbered 10, after V lost 3 bases and J lost 8 bases. The CDR3 is 14 residues long. Germline CDR1 SGDLS, CDR2 YYNGEE. The chain's CDR3 is CASSALSTGVGYTF. For the CDR3, the DNA is TGTGCCAGCAGCGCCCTATCAACAGGGGTAGGCTACACCTTC.

The CDR3 sequence: CASRGTGAGEQYF. CDR3 in DNA: TGTGCCAGCAGAGGGACAGGGGCGGGGGAGCAGTACTTC. V usage is TRBV2 and J usage is TRBJ2-5; 10 bases match TRBD1. Germline CDR1 SNHLY, CDR2 FYNNEI. J lost 11 bases, V lost 6 bases, and 9 bases had no gene match. The CDR3 covers 13 residues.

The chain links TRBV6-5 to TRBJ1-4; D is unresolved. Trimming left V 4 bases short and J 4 bases short, with 10 bases between. The length of the CDR3 is 14 residues. Per the germline V gene, CDR1 is MNHEY and CDR2 is SVGAGI. CDR3 coding DNA: TGTGCCAGCAGTTTTGGTTACGGTAATGAAAAACTGTTTTTT. This codes for CASSFGYGNEKLFF.

The genes are TRBV2 and TRBJ1-2; D possibly corresponds to TRBD1 (6 bases). Germline V lookup: CDR1 SNHLY, CDR2 FYNNEI. V was shortened by 1 base and J by 4 bases, with 10 bases between the two germline ends. The CDR3 has 14 amino acids. The CDR3 spells CASSEEAGAYGYTF. The CDR3 DNA reads as TGTGCCAGCAGTGAAGAAGCAGGGGCCTATGGCTACACCTTC.

About this clone: An end of the junction differs from the germline gene, which may be a read error. The chain uses TRBV5-1 and TRBJ2-7, with TRBD2 matching 13 bases. From germline, CDR1 is SGHRS and CDR2 YFSETQ. The CDR3 is 14 residues long. CDR3 region: CAGSSTSGGDEQYF. In DNA, the CDR3 is TGCGCCGGCAGCTCTACTAGCGGGGGGGACGAGCAGTACTTC.

The rearrangement uses TRBV12-5 and TRBJ2-1; 7 nucleotides line up with TRBD1. Germline V gene lookup returns CDR1 LGHNT and CDR2 FRNRAP. Germline trimming cut 0 bases from V and 0 bases from J; bases unmatched to any gene: 17. This CDR3 spans 21 amino acids. CDR3 sequence reads: CASGLVTPPNRGPSSYNEQFF. Here the CDR3 DNA reads TGTGCTAGTGGTTTGGTAACCCCCCCCAACAGGGGCCCGAGCTCCTACAATGAGCAGTTCTTC.

This chain joins TRBV10-2 and TRBJ1-1, with a possible D match to TRBD1 (6 bases). V was cut by 8 bases and J by 5 bases, with 21 bases left in between. CDR1 and CDR2 (germline): WSHSY, SAAADI. The CDR3 is 15 residues long. As DNA, the CDR3 is TGCGCCAGCTGCTCTGGGGCGGACAGTTGGACTGAAGCTTTCTTT. This codes for CASCSGADSWTEAFF.

The chain combines TRBV2 with TRBJ1-5; the D gene is possibly TRBD1 (6 bases). Per germline, CDR1 SNHLY and CDR2 FYNNEI. Trimming removed 8 bases from V and 5 bases from J, with 19 bases in between. The CDR3 contains 15 residues. Here the CDR3 DNA reads TGTGCCAGCGCAGACCACAGGGTGCTATATCAGCCCCAGCATTTT. Amino acids: CASADHRVLYQPQHF. Using reference TRBV2 and TRBJ1-5 for the parts outside the CDR3, the full variable domain is EPEVTQTPSHQVTQMGQEVILRCVPISNHLYFYWYRQILGQKVEFLVSFYNNEISEKSEIFDDQFSVERPDGSNFTLKIRSTKLEDSAMYFCASADHRVLYQPQHFGDGTRLSIL.

This chain joins TRBV14 and TRBJ2-5; D unclear. The DNA end favors TRBJ2-7, so the J call may be wrong. This CDR3 contains 14 residues. CDR1 SGHDN and CDR2 FVKESK come from the germline V gene. The CDR3 spells CASSGPHKPYEQYF. In DNA, the CDR3 is TGTGCCAGCAGCGGGCCCCATAAACCCTACGAGCAGTACTTC.

Points on this clone: Other DNA variants within this sample encode the same CDR3. This chain joins TRBV6-4 and TRBJ2-1; weak D call: TRBD1 (6 bases). The length of the CDR3 is 14 residues. The V end lost 6 bases, the J end lost 4 bases, and 13 bases lay between the germline ends. Looked up from germline, CDR1 is MRHNA and CDR2 is SNTAGT. As DNA, the CDR3 is TGTGCCAGCAGCCAATCTGGACAGTACAATGAGCAGTTCTTC. As protein: CASSQSGQYNEQFF.

The chain joins TRBV2 to TRBJ2-3; 10 bases map to TRBD2. The V gene's germline CDR1 is SNHLY and CDR2 FYNNEI. The CDR3 is 15 amino acids. Losses at the gene ends were 6 bases for V and 2 bases for J; bases not matched to a gene: 5. The CDR3 nucleotides read TGTGCCAGCAGACCTAGCGGGGGATTCACAGATACGCAGTATTTT. The encoded protein is CASRPSGGFTDTQYF.

The rearrangement links TRBV28 to TRBJ2-2; 10 nucleotides line up with TRBD1. The CDR3 covers 16 residues. The germline V gene encodes CDR1 MDHEN and CDR2 SYDVKM. The junction had 10 bases not matched to a gene; V was cut back by 6 bases and J by 6 bases. CDR3 protein: CASSGPGQGFAGELFF. The DNA for the CDR3 is TGTGCCAGCAGCGGGCCGGGACAGGGGTTTGCCGGGGAGCTGTTTTTT.

This CDR3 reads CASSEGRGLRPQHF. The CDR3 coding sequence is TGTGCCAGCAGTGAAGGCAGGGGTTTGAGGCCCCAGCATTTT. The V gene is TRBV2, the J gene TRBJ1-5; D is possibly TRBD1 (6 bases). The CDR3 consists of 14 residues. CDR1 is SNHLY and CDR2 is FYNNEI in the germline V gene. V was trimmed by 1 base and J by 9 bases, leaving 13 bases between them.

The chain links TRBV2 to TRBJ1-5; a possible D gene is TRBD1 (6 bases). Germline V gene data show CDR1 as SNHLY and CDR2 as FYNNEI. V shed 7 bases and J shed 2 bases, with 12 bases lying between them. The CDR3 has 14 residues. The CDR3 sequence is CASMGASGNQPQHF. Written as DNA, the CDR3 is TGTGCCAGCATGGGGGCAAGTGGCAATCAGCCCCAGCATTTT.

In its sample, this clone was seen once. The CDR3 DNA follows: TGTGCCAGCAGCGCGACCAGGACAGGGCCCTATGGCTACACCTTC. This sequence encodes CASSATRTGPYGYTF. The chain recombines TRBV5-6 with TRBJ1-2, with 8 bases fitting TRBD1. The CDR3 has 15 amino acids. The V segment lost 4 bases and the J segment 4 bases; nucleotides outside the gene matches: 9. The germline V gene encodes CDR1 SGHDT and CDR2 YYEEEE.

The chain joins TRBV30 to TRBJ1-6; TRBD1 aligns across 7 bases. CDR1 GTSNPN and CDR2 SVGIG come from the germline V gene (reference sequence). Losses at the gene ends were 4 bases for V and 7 bases for J; bases not matched to a gene: 7. The CDR3 runs to 14 residues. The CDR3: CAWTSTGANSPLHF. The DNA of the CDR3 is TGTGCCTGGACCTCAACAGGGGCAAATTCACCCCTCCACTTT.

The chain employs TRBV9 and TRBJ1-1; D call uncertain. The CDR3 length is 14 residues. V lost 4 bases and J lost 0, with 10 bases in between. Looked up from germline, CDR1 is SGDLS and CDR2 is YYNGEE. The CDR3 DNA is TGTGCCAGCAGCCCGCGGGGAATGAACACTGAAGCTTTCTTT. This encodes CASSPRGMNTEAFF.

This chain links TRBV23-1 with TRBJ1-1; tentative D call: TRBD1 (5 bases). TRBV23-1 is assigned to the ORF class and has an uncertain function. Trimming left V 4 bases short and J 0 bases short, with 12 bases between. The CDR3 is 15 amino acids. CDR3 region: CASSPTTTVNTEAFF. CDR3 DNA: TGCGCCAGCAGTCCCACTACGACAGTGAACACTGAAGCTTTCTTT.

The chain recombines TRBV2 with TRBJ1-2; 9 nucleotides agree with TRBD1. The CDR3 covers 12 residues. From germline, CDR1 is SNHLY and CDR2 FYNNEI. V lost 11 bases, J lost 5 bases, and 6 bases stayed unmatched. The chain's CDR3 is CAGGTGSYGYTF. The CDR3, as DNA: TGTGCCGGGGGGACAGGGAGTTATGGCTACACCTTC.

This clone was observed a handful of times. The chain couples TRBV25-1 to TRBJ1-6; 8 bases map to TRBD1. The V segment lost 5 bases and the J segment 7 bases; nucleotides outside the gene matches: 10. The CDR3 covers 16 residues. Germline V CDR1 and CDR2: MGHDK, SYGVNS. The CDR3 protein is CASSQNRGTGNSPLHF. Written as DNA, the CDR3 is TGTGCCAGCAGTCAAAACAGGGGGACAGGCAATTCACCCCTCCACTTT.